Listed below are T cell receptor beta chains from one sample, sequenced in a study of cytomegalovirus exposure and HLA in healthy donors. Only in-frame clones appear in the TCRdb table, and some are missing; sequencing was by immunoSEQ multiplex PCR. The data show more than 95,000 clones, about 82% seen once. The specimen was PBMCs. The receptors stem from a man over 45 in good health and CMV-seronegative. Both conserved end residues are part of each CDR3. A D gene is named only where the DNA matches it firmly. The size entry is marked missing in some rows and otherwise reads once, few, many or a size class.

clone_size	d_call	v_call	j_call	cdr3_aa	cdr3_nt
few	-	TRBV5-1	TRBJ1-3	CASSLATGSGNTIYF	TGCGCCAGCAGCTTGGCGACAGGCTCTGGAAACACCATATATTTT
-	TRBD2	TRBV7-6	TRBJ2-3	CASSFGLAGGGTDTQYF	TGTGCCAGCAGCTTTGGACTAGCGGGGGGGGGTACAGATACGCAGTATTTT
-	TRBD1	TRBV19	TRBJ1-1	CASSPDRVGTEAFF	TGTGCCAGTAGTCCGGACAGGGTAGGGACTGAAGCTTTCTTT
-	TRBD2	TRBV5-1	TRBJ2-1	CASSPSGGSYNEQFF	TGCGCCAGCAGCCCATCGGGGGGGTCCTACAATGAGCAGTTCTTC
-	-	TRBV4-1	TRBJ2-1	CASSQDPDRSVDEQFF	TGCGCCAGCAGCCAAGATCCCGACAGGTCAGTCGATGAGCAGTTCTTC
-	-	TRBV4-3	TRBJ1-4	CASSQGRRTNEKLFF	TGCGCCAGCAGCCAAGGTCGGCGGACTAATGAAAAACTGTTTTTT
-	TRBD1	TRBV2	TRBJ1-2	CASSPGQGSGYTF	TGTGCCAGCAGTCCGGGACAGGGGTCTGGCTACACCTTC
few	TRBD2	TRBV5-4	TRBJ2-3	CASSLENLAGADTQYF	TGTGCCAGCAGCTTGGAGAACCTAGCGGGGGCAGATACGCAGTATTTT
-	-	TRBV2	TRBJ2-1	CASNGIGLLYNEQFF	TGTGCCAGCAACGGGATCGGCCTTCTCTACAATGAGCAGTTCTTC
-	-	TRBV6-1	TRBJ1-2	CASREYSRVEGGYTF	TGTGCCAGCAGGGAATATTCGAGGGTGGAGGGTGGCTACACCTTC
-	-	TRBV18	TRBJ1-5	CASSPGEGSNQPQHF	TGTGCCAGCTCACCAGGGGAGGGGAGCAATCAGCCCCAGCATTTT
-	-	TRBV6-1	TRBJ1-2	CAIPTRLNYGYTF	TGTGCCATCCCAACTAGGTTGAACTATGGCTACACCTTC
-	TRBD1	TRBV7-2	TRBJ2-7	CASSLGGAGGFEQYF	TGTGCCAGCAGCTTAGGGGGTGCAGGGGGCTTCGAGCAGTACTTC
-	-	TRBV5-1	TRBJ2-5	CASSSGQLETQYF	TGCGCCAGCAGCTCAGGACAGCTAGAGACCCAGTACTTC
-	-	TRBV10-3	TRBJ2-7	CAISEFQGSYEQYF	TGTGCCATCAGTGAGTTTCAGGGTTCCTACGAGCAGTACTTC
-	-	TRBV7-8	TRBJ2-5	CASSTTRVVGETQYF	TGTGCCAGCAGCACCACCAGGGTCGTCGGGGAGACCCAGTACTTC
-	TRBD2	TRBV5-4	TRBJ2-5	CASSHPGLAGGRSTVETQYF	TGTGCCAGCAGCCATCCGGGACTAGCGGGGGGGAGGTCGACCGTGGAGACCCAGTACTTC
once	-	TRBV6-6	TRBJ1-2	CASSYSRSATYGYTF	TGTGCCAGCAGTTACTCGAGGTCAGCGACCTATGGCTACACCTTC
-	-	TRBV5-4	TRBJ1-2	CASSLSTALGYGYTF	TGTGCCAGCAGCTTGAGTACAGCCCTTGGCTATGGCTACACCTTC